What follows are 27 T cell receptor beta chains derived from one specimen sequenced in a study of blood T cell repertoires in COVID-19. The data were produced by immunoSEQ multiplex PCR, yet TCRdb's version contains in-frame clones alone and is incomplete. The table records around 240,000 clones, approximately 84% of them present only once. What was sequenced was peripheral blood. These receptors were taken from a man aged 40-55 years with acute or convalescent COVID-19.

The V gene is TRBV6-5, the J gene TRBJ1-1, with D maybe TRBD1 (6 bases). Germline V gene data show CDR1 as MNHEY and CDR2 as SVGAGI. This CDR3 is built from 14 residues. The V end was cut by 6 bases, the J end by 5 bases, with 16 bases between. CDR3 region: CASSLGQGKTEAFF. In DNA, the CDR3 is TGTGCCAGCAGCTTGGGACAAGGGAAGACTGAAGCTTTCTTT.

This clone has a single count. The chain couples TRBV4-1 to TRBJ1-6, with a tentative D call TRBD1 (6 bases). The germline V and J ends were trimmed by 1 base and 7 bases, with 14 bases remaining between them. CDR1 is MGHRA and CDR2 is YSYEKL in the germline V gene. This CDR3 region has 16 residues. The DNA for the CDR3 is TGCGCCAGCAGCCAAGGCCCTGCAGGGGTCAATTCACCCCTCCACTTT. Amino acid sequence: CASSQGPAGVNSPLHF.

V and J are TRBV2 and TRBJ2-2; the D gene is possibly TRBD2 (6 bases). This CDR3 has 15 residues. The germline gives CDR1 SNHLY, CDR2 FYNNEI. V was cut by 7 bases and J by 0 bases, with 12 bases left in between. For the CDR3, the DNA is TGTGCCAGCACGGGCGGGGCCGCGAACACCGGGGAGCTGTTTTTT. It codes for CASTGGAANTGELFF.

V is TRBV4-3 and J is TRBJ1-1; no clear D gene. The V gene lost 6 bases and the J gene lost 3 bases, with 11 bases spanning the gap. The CDR3 runs to 13 residues. CDR1 is LGHNA and CDR2 is YSLEER in the germline V gene. The CDR3 protein is CASRLLPDTEAFF. CDR3 in DNA: TGCGCCAGCAGACTACTACCTGACACTGAAGCTTTCTTT.

This clone has just a few counts. The rearrangement links TRBV7-2 to TRBJ2-5, with 10 bases matching TRBD2. J lost 4 bases, V lost 3 bases, and 5 bases had no gene match. CDR3 size: 15 residues. Germline values: CDR1 SGHTA, CDR2 FQGNSA. The CDR3 DNA sequence: TGTGCCAGCAGCTTTACTAGCGGGGTAGCAGAGACCCAGTACTTC. The encoded protein is CASSFTSGVAETQYF.

The chain links TRBV12-3 or TRBV12-4 to TRBJ2-7; D not certain. Trimming took 3 bases from V and 2 from J, leaving 8 bases between them. The CDR3 extends over 13 amino acids. In DNA, the CDR3 is TGTGCCAGCAGTTTCGAGCGAGCCTACGAGCAGTACTTC. It is translated as CASSFERAYEQYF.

V and J are TRBV18 and TRBJ1-2; weak D call: TRBD1 (6 bases). Trimming took off 3 bases at V and 6 bases at J, with 17 bases between the two ends. There are 15 residues in the CDR3. CDR1 is KGHSH, CDR2 LQKENI, per germline. CDR3 sequence reads: CASSPPGGRTDGYTF. The CDR3 DNA reads as TGTGCCAGCTCACCGCCGGGGGGCAGGACCGATGGCTACACCTTC.

This clone was detected only a few times. The chain uses TRBV6-5 and TRBJ1-1, with 7 bases identical to TRBD1. V gave up 8 bases and J gave up 1 base; unmatched junction bases: 4. The CDR3 extends over 13 amino acids. The germline gives CDR1 MNHEY, CDR2 SVGAGI. In DNA, the CDR3 is TGTGCCAGCCTGGACAGGAGGAACACTGAAGCTTTCTTT. Protein product: CASLDRRNTEAFF.

This chain connects TRBV5-6 to TRBJ2-5; 7 positions agree with TRBD2. The germline gives CDR1 SGHDT, CDR2 YYEEEE. V lost 4 bases, J lost 5 bases, and 14 bases stayed unmatched. CDR3 size: 16 residues. CDR3 residues: CASSTALFREGETQYF. In DNA form, the CDR3 reads TGTGCCAGCAGCACTGCCCTCTTCAGGGAGGGGGAGACCCAGTACTTC. The full variable domain, with the rest looked up from reference TRBV5-6 and TRBJ2-5, is DAGVTQSPTHLIKTRGQQVTLRCSPKSGHDTVSWYQQALGQGPQFIFQYYEEEERQRGNFPDRFSGHQFPNYSSELNVNALLLGDSALYLCASSTALFREGETQYFGPGTRLLVL.

In this sample, this clone turned up once. The chain employs TRBV5-5 and TRBJ1-1, with D unclear. Germline CDR1 is SGHKS and CDR2 is YYEKEE (reference sequence). This CDR3 is 14 amino acids long. The ends were cut back, 4 bases at V and 4 bases at J, with 14 bases in the middle. The CDR3 loop is CASSPEWEATEAFF. Written as DNA, the CDR3 is TGTGCCAGCAGCCCGGAGTGGGAGGCCACTGAAGCTTTCTTT. Based on the CDR3 plus reference TRBV5-5 and TRBJ1-1, the full variable domain is DAGVTQSPTHLIKTRGQQVTLRCSPISGHKSVSWYQQVLGQGPQFIFQYYEKEERGRGNFPDRFSARQFPNYSSELNVNALLLGDSALYLCASSPEWEATEAFFGQGTRLTVV.

The chain combines TRBV30 with TRBJ1-2; 9 positions match TRBD1. The CDR3 covers 14 residues. Per the germline V gene, CDR1 is GTSNPN and CDR2 is SVGIG (reference sequence). J gave up 3 bases and V 0 bases, and 2 bases lay outside the gene matches. The CDR3 here is CAWSVQGAYYGYTF. The CDR3 DNA reads as TGTGCCTGGAGTGTACAGGGGGCTTACTATGGCTACACCTTC.

The CDR3 nucleotides read TGTGCCAGCAGCCTATCTGAGTCTGGCTACACCTTC. It translates to CASSLSESGYTF. The gene calls are TRBV13 and TRBJ1-2; D gene ambiguous. The CDR3 runs 12 residues. From germline, CDR1 is PRHDT and CDR2 FYEKMQ (reference sequence). V gave up 5 bases and J gave up 7 bases, with 11 bases separating them.

In this sample, this clone turned up once. CDR3 sequence: CASRYLTGAPEAFF. The CDR3 DNA follows: TGTGCCAGCAGATATCTCACAGGGGCCCCTGAAGCTTTCTTT. The chain couples TRBV6-5 to TRBJ1-1, with 7 bases that match TRBD1. CDR1 is MNHEY, CDR2 SVGAGI, per germline. The CDR3 covers 14 residues. V was pared by 6 bases and J by 6 bases, with 10 bases of the junction left unmatched.

There are a few counts of this clone. The V gene is TRBV19, the J gene TRBJ1-6; 11 bases align to TRBD1. The V and J ends lost 8 bases and 6 bases, in that order; junction bases with no gene match: 3. The CDR3 totals 14 residues. Germline CDR1 is LNHDA and CDR2 is SQIVND (reference sequence). CDR3 sequence: CASQGTGGNSPLHF. The CDR3 DNA follows: TGTGCCAGTCAGGGGACAGGGGGTAATTCACCCCTCCACTTT. The whole variable domain, remainder taken from reference TRBV19 and TRBJ1-6, is DGGITQSPKYLFRKEGQNVTLSCEQNLNHDAMYWYRQDPGQGLRLIYYSQIVNDFQKGDIAEGYSVSREKKESFPLTVTSAQKNPTAFYLCASQGTGGNSPLHFGNGTRLTVT.

The CDR3 here is CASSLGLNYEQYF. DNA of the CDR3: TGTGCCAGCAGCTTGGGCCTCAACTACGAGCAGTACTTC. This chain connects TRBV7-2 to TRBJ2-7; D gene unclear. The CDR3 spans 13 residues. Trimming pared 3 bases from V and 3 bases from J, leaving 9 bases between. Germline V lookup: CDR1 SGHTA, CDR2 FQGNSA.

The V and J genes are TRBV18 and TRBJ1-2; D uncertain. Germline lookup yields CDR1 KGHSH and CDR2 LQKENI. Trimming took off 3 bases at V and 4 bases at J, with 18 bases between the two ends. The CDR3 is 16 residues long. The CDR3 region is CASSPKERTASYGYTF. As DNA, the CDR3 is TGTGCCAGCTCACCGAAGGAACGCACGGCTAGCTATGGCTACACCTTC.

V and J are TRBV6-6 and TRBJ1-3; 8 nucleotides agree with TRBD1. Germline V gene lookup returns CDR1 MNHNY and CDR2 SVGAGI (reference sequence). This CDR3 is built from 14 residues. The trim removed 5 bases at V and 2 bases at J, leaving 2 bases unmatched. CDR3 sequence: CASSQQGAGNTIYF. The DNA for the CDR3 is TGTGCCAGCAGTCAACAGGGGGCTGGAAACACCATATATTTT.

This rearrangement joins TRBV19 to TRBJ1-5; D perhaps matches TRBD1 (5 bases). Germline CDR1 LNHDA, CDR2 SQIVND (reference sequence). V shed 7 bases and J shed 4 bases, with 11 bases lying between them. CDR3 length: 13 residues. The CDR3 region has the DNA TGTGCCAGTACCAACAGGTATAATCAGCCCCAGCATTTT. Translating it yields CASTNRYNQPQHF.

The J gene is TRBJ2-1, the V gene TRBV28; D is unclear. V dropped 4 bases and J dropped 9 bases, with 13 bases sitting between them. There are 13 residues in the CDR3. CDR1 and CDR2 from the germline V gene are MDHEN and SYDVKM. The chain's CDR3 is CASSSAAVGEQFF. The CDR3 DNA reads as TGTGCCAGCAGTTCAGCTGCGGTGGGTGAGCAGTTCTTC.

This sequence joins TRBV7-9 and TRBJ2-1; TRBD2 is a possible D gene (5 bases). Trimming cost V 4 bases and J 9 bases, with 22 bases left between them. Germline CDR1 SEHNR, CDR2 FQNEAQ (reference sequence). This CDR3 contains 16 residues. The CDR3: CASSYYEPELGSEQFF. DNA of the CDR3: TGTGCCAGCAGCTATTACGAGCCGGAACTAGGCAGTGAGCAGTTCTTC.

The genes are TRBV28 and TRBJ2-1, with TRBD2 as a possible D gene (6 bases). The ends were cut back, 2 bases at V and 9 bases at J, with 17 bases in the middle. The CDR3 length is 15 residues. Germline lookup yields CDR1 MDHEN and CDR2 SYDVKM. CDR3 DNA: TGTGCCAGCAGTTTAGCGGGACTGCCACCCTTTGAGCAGTTCTTC. Translating gives CASSLAGLPPFEQFF. The full variable domain, completed using reference TRBV28 and TRBJ2-1, is DVKVTQSSRYLVKRTGEKVFLECVQDMDHENMFWYRQDPGLGLRLIYFSYDVKMKEKGDIPEGYSVSREKKERFSLILESASTNQTSMYLCASSLAGLPPFEQFFGPGTRLTVL.

The CDR3: CSVAGGVDTQYF. Here the CDR3 DNA reads TGCAGCGTTGCCGGGGGGGTTGATACGCAGTATTTT. V gene TRBV29-1 combines with J gene TRBJ2-3; 8 nucleotides line up with TRBD2. V lost 4 bases to trimming and J lost 6 bases; unmatched junction nucleotides: 3. CDR1 is SQVTM and CDR2 is ANQGSEA in the germline V gene. The CDR3 contains 12 residues.

V and J are TRBV29-1 and TRBJ1-1; D is perhaps TRBD1 (6 bases). This CDR3 has 13 residues. Germline-derived CDR1 and CDR2 are SQVTM and ANQGSEA. V lost 7 bases and J lost 6, with 18 bases in between. CDR3 region: CSASDSSRAEAFF. The DNA for the CDR3 is TGCAGCGCCTCGGACAGCTCTCGGGCTGAAGCTTTCTTT.

The chain carries TRBV7-2 and TRBJ1-2; D gene unclear. V gave up 1 base and J gave up 8 bases, with 11 bases separating them. Germline V gene data show CDR1 as SGHTA and CDR2 as FQGNSA. This CDR3 spans 13 amino acids. This CDR3 reads CASSLELGRGYTF. As DNA, the CDR3 is TGTGCCAGCAGCTTAGAACTAGGCCGGGGCTACACCTTC.

The CDR3 loop reads CASSPGTSKTNEKLFF. The CDR3 DNA reads as TGCGCCAGCAGCCCCGGGACAAGTAAAACTAATGAAAAACTGTTTTTT. V and J are TRBV5-1 and TRBJ1-4, with D perhaps matching TRBD1 (6 bases). CDR3 length equals 16 residues. The V and J ends lost 4 bases and 1 base respectively, with 14 bases between them. Germline CDR1 and CDR2: SGHRS and YFSETQ.

The V and J genes are TRBV5-1 and TRBJ2-5; D unresolved. Germline V gene lookup returns CDR1 SGHRS and CDR2 YFSETQ. The length of the CDR3 is 14 residues. Trimming removed 2 bases from V and 2 bases from J, with 10 bases in between. The CDR3 region is CASSLGQRQETQYF. The CDR3 nucleotides are TGCGCCAGCAGCTTAGGCCAGCGTCAAGAGACCCAGTACTTC.

V gene TRBV7-5 combines with J gene TRBJ2-3; the D call TRBD2 from the table was never checked on the DNA. TRBV7-5 is labeled a pseudogene. This CDR3 contains 14 residues. The DNA for the CDR3 is TGTGCCAGAAGCTCCGGGGGGGGGCCAGATACGCAGTATTTT. It is translated as CARSSGGGPDTQYF.